These T cell receptor beta chains were read from a single sample in a study of T-cell memory formation after mild COVID-19. TCRdb fed the 5' RACE reads into MiXCR, producing one record per CDR3 protein. The table has 400,000 to 500,000 distinct CDR3 sequences, over 15% seen once; the top ten hold more than 8%. The sequenced material came from PBMCs or a T cell subset sorted from them (not recorded which). The receptors come from an adult woman who had mild COVID-19 (a few samples of this study predate the infection). Cell type and time point are not known. Each CDR3 is given with its conserved first and last residue. The D gene is left open where the match is weak. Rows may omit the clone size; those that give it use once, few, many or a size class.

size: NA; V: TRBV3-1; J: TRBJ1-4; D: NA; DNA: TGTGCCAGCAGCCCACCGGGGGGATTCGGGGAAAAACTGTTTTTT; CDR3: CASSPPGGFGEKLFF
size: many; V: TRBV5-1; J: TRBJ2-7; D: TRBD1; DNA: TGCGCCAGCAGCCCTGAGGACAGGTTTGACTACGAGCAGTACTTC; CDR3: CASSPEDRFDYEQYF
size: NA; V: TRBV30; J: TRBJ1-1; D: NA; DNA: TGTGGGGGTCGGGCAGAAGTTCTGAACACTGAAGCTTTCTTT; CDR3: CGGRAEVLNTEAFF
size: few; V: TRBV20-1; J: TRBJ2-2; D: TRBD2; DNA: TGCAGTGCCACAGCGGGGTATGATACCGGGGAGCTGTTTTTT; CDR3: CSATAGYDTGELFF
size: NA; V: TRBV5-6; J: TRBJ2-7; D: NA; DNA: TGTGCCAGCAGCTTGGGGGACTGGAGCTCCTACGAGCAGTACTTC; CDR3: CASSLGDWSSYEQYF
size: many; V: TRBV7-2; J: TRBJ2-5; D: NA; DNA: TGTGCCAGCAGCTTAGCCTGGCAAGAGACCCAGTACTTC; CDR3: CASSLAWQETQYF
size: few; V: TRBV14; J: TRBJ2-1; D: NA; DNA: TGTGCCAGCAGCCATGACTATCACTCCTACAATGAGCAGTTCTTC; CDR3: CASSHDYHSYNEQFF
size: few; V: TRBV24-1; J: TRBJ2-5; D: NA; DNA: TGTGCCACCAGTGATTTCTTCCAAGAGACCCAGTACTTC; CDR3: CATSDFFQETQYF
size: NA; V: TRBV7-9; J: TRBJ1-2; D: TRBD1; DNA: TGTGCCAGCAGCTTAGTCGACGGACAGGGGGCAGGGGGCTACACCTTC; CDR3: CASSLVDGQGAGGYTF
size: many; V: TRBV5-1; J: TRBJ1-2; D: TRBD1; DNA: TGCGCCAGCAGCACTGGACAGGTCTATGGCTACACCTTC; CDR3: CASSTGQVYGYTF
size: NA; V: TRBV5-1; J: TRBJ1-3; D: TRBD1; DNA: TGCGCCAGCAGCACCGGGACAGGGTCTGGAAACACCATATATTTT; CDR3: CASSTGTGSGNTIYF
size: NA; V: TRBV7-9; J: TRBJ2-6; D: NA; DNA: TGTGCCAGCAGCTCGTCGGGGCGGAGCTCTGGGGCCAACGTCCTGACTTTC; CDR3: CASSSSGRSSGANVLTF
size: NA; V: TRBV7-9; J: TRBJ2-2; D: TRBD1; DNA: TGTGCCAGCAGCTCGGGACAGGGGTCGATCACCGGGGAGCTGTTTTTT; CDR3: CASSSGQGSITGELFF
size: NA; V: TRBV7-3; J: TRBJ1-1; D: NA; DNA: TGTGCCAGCAGCTCCCAGACGACCACTGAAGCTTTCTTT; CDR3: CASSSQTTTEAFF
size: few; V: TRBV6-2/TRBV6-3; J: TRBJ2-1; D: TRBD2; DNA: TGTGCCAGCAGCCTGACTAGCGGGAGAATTTATGAGCAGTTCTTC; CDR3: CASSLTSGRIYEQFF
size: NA; V: TRBV20-1; J: TRBJ2-3; D: TRBD2; DNA: TGCAGTGCTAGAGATCGTACGGGAGGGATCCCAGATACGCAGTATTTT; CDR3: CSARDRTGGIPDTQYF
size: NA; V: TRBV24-1; J: TRBJ2-5; D: TRBD1; DNA: TGTGCCACCAGTGATAGGGGACAGGGAGGGCGAGAGACCCAGTACTTC; CDR3: CATSDRGQGGRETQYF
size: many; V: TRBV12-3/TRBV12-4; J: TRBJ2-6; D: TRBD1; DNA: TGTGCCAGCAGCCGTACAGGGGGCGCTGGGGCCAACGTCCTGACTTTC; CDR3: CASSRTGGAGANVLTF
size: few; V: TRBV2; J: TRBJ2-7; D: NA; DNA: TGTGCCAGCAGAGTCGCCGGGACTTATCGCTCCTACGAGCAGTACTTC; CDR3: CASRVAGTYRSYEQYF
size: NA; V: TRBV3-1; J: TRBJ2-7; D: NA; DNA: TGTGCCAGCAGCCTTTCAGACTCCGGGGAGCAGTACTTC; CDR3: CASSLSDSGEQYF
size: few; V: TRBV12-3/TRBV12-4; J: TRBJ2-5; D: TRBD2; DNA: TGTGCCAGCAGTTCCGCGACTAGCGGGGGGCGAGCAGGGACCCAGTACTTC; CDR3: CASSSATSGGRAGTQYF
size: NA; V: TRBV3-1; J: TRBJ2-3; D: NA; DNA: TGTGCCAGCAGCACTTCTAGCGCAGATACGCAGTATTTT; CDR3: CASSTSSADTQYF
size: few; V: TRBV12-3/TRBV12-4; J: TRBJ2-1; D: NA; DNA: TGTGCCAGCAGTTTACCCCCGGGAAATGAGCAGTTCTTC; CDR3: CASSLPPGNEQFF
size: NA; V: TRBV5-1; J: TRBJ2-5; D: NA; DNA: TGCGCCAGCAGTTTCGATCCGGGTACGGGGACCCAGTACTTC; CDR3: CASSFDPGTGTQYF
size: NA; V: TRBV7-6; J: TRBJ2-5; D: NA; DNA: TGTGCCAGCAGCGCCATTACGCCCGAGGTGCAAGAGACCCAGTACTTC; CDR3: CASSAITPEVQETQYF
size: few; V: TRBV9; J: TRBJ2-1; D: TRBD1; DNA: TGTGCCAGCAGGAAGGGGGCGAGCTCCTACAATGAGCAGTTCTTC; CDR3: CASRKGASSYNEQFF
size: NA; V: TRBV6-5; J: TRBJ2-5; D: NA; DNA: TGTGCCAGCAGTTCGGCCGGACCAGCAGAAGAGACCCAGTACTTC; CDR3: CASSSAGPAEETQYF
size: few; V: TRBV7-6; J: TRBJ2-5; D: NA; DNA: TGTGCCAGCAGCTTAGTATCGGTGAGGCTTGGAGGGAAGACCCAGTACTTC; CDR3: CASSLVSVRLGGKTQYF
size: NA; V: TRBV6-2/TRBV6-3; J: TRBJ2-3; D: NA; DNA: TGTGCCAGCAGCGTCCGGGGCCGGGGGTTTTCAGATACGCAGTATTTT; CDR3: CASSVRGRGFSDTQYF
size: NA; V: TRBV10-2; J: TRBJ2-2; D: NA; DNA: TGCGCCAGCAGAGACGGAGTAGACACCGGGGAGCTGTTTTTT; CDR3: CASRDGVDTGELFF
size: NA; V: TRBV11-2; J: TRBJ1-1; D: TRBD1; DNA: TGTGCCAGCAGCTTAGGATCTATCCGGGACAGGCCAGGGGAAGCTTTCTTT; CDR3: CASSLGSIRDRPGEAFF
size: few; V: TRBV4-2; J: TRBJ1-2; D: NA; DNA: TGTGCCAGCAGCCAAGAGACCGAGACTCCGAAGGGCTACACCTTC; CDR3: CASSQETETPKGYTF
size: NA; V: TRBV5-1; J: TRBJ2-1; D: NA; DNA: TGCGCCAGCAGCTTGTATGACGAGAGCCGGGGTGAGCAGTTCTTC; CDR3: CASSLYDESRGEQFF
size: NA; V: TRBV5-1; J: TRBJ1-2; D: NA; DNA: TGCGCCAGCACCTTGGGGACGTCCTATGGCTACACCTTC; CDR3: CASTLGTSYGYTF
size: many; V: TRBV7-8; J: TRBJ2-2; D: NA; DNA: TGTGCCAGCAGCCCTAGAGGCCAGCAGAGGGGGGAGCTGTTTTTT; CDR3: CASSPRGQQRGELFF
size: NA; V: TRBV7-3; J: TRBJ1-1; D: TRBD1; DNA: TGTGCCAGCAGCTTAAGATCCACAGGGGGCACTGAAGCTTTCTTT; CDR3: CASSLRSTGGTEAFF
size: once; V: TRBV10-3; J: TRBJ2-4; D: TRBD1; DNA: TGTGCCATCAGTCAAAACAGGGGAGCCAAAAACATTCAGTACTTC; CDR3: CAISQNRGAKNIQYF
size: few; V: TRBV6-6; J: TRBJ2-7; D: NA; DNA: TGTGCCAGCAGTTCTACCTACTACGAGCAGTACTTC; CDR3: CASSSTYYEQYF
size: many; V: TRBV7-9; J: TRBJ2-7; D: NA; DNA: TGTGCCAGCAGCTTGACAGGCTCTAAGGACGAGCAGTACTTC; CDR3: CASSLTGSKDEQYF
size: NA; V: TRBV7-9; J: TRBJ2-3; D: NA; DNA: TGTGCCAGCAGCTTAGAGTGGGGAGACTATACGCAGTATTTT; CDR3: CASSLEWGDYTQYF
size: NA; V: TRBV5-1; J: TRBJ2-5; D: NA; DNA: TGCGCCAGCAGCGCGGGACGGGGAAGAGAGACCCAGTACTTC; CDR3: CASSAGRGRETQYF
size: once; V: TRBV18; J: TRBJ1-5; D: NA; DNA: TGTGCCAGCTCCCCGTCGGACAGTCAGCCCCAGCATTTT; CDR3: CASSPSDSQPQHF
size: once; V: TRBV27; J: TRBJ1-2; D: TRBD1; DNA: TGTGCCAGCAGTCGGACAGGCCGGGAGGACTATGGCTACACCTTC; CDR3: CASSRTGREDYGYTF
size: NA; V: TRBV12-3/TRBV12-4; J: TRBJ1-1; D: NA; DNA: TGTGCCAGCAGTTCCCGACCCGGGGAGATCACTGAAGCTTTCTTT; CDR3: CASSSRPGEITEAFF
size: NA; V: TRBV6-6; J: TRBJ1-4; D: NA; DNA: TGTGCCAGCACCCACACGAATGAAAAACTGTTTTTT; CDR3: CASTHTNEKLFF
size: few; V: TRBV6-6; J: TRBJ1-3; D: NA; DNA: TGTGCCACCTCGGGCCAGGCGGGAAACACCATATATTTT; CDR3: CATSGQAGNTIYF
size: NA; V: TRBV4-1; J: TRBJ2-5; D: NA; DNA: TGCGCCAGCAGCCAAGTGGAGGGGAGGGGGGGAGAGACCCAGTACTTC; CDR3: CASSQVEGRGGETQYF
size: few; V: TRBV12-3/TRBV12-4; J: TRBJ2-7; D: TRBD1; DNA: TGTGCCAGCAGAACACAGGGGGCAGCCTACGAGCAGTACTTC; CDR3: CASRTQGAAYEQYF
size: few; V: TRBV7-2; J: TRBJ2-2; D: NA; DNA: TGTGCCAGCAGCTTTACAGGGTCCTCAACCGGGGAGCTGTTTTTT; CDR3: CASSFTGSSTGELFF
size: few; V: TRBV29-1; J: TRBJ1-2; D: NA; DNA: TGCAGCGTTGAAGGGGATCGGGTAAAAGGCTACACCTTC; CDR3: CSVEGDRVKGYTF
size: few; V: TRBV5-1; J: TRBJ2-1; D: NA; DNA: TGCGCCAGCAGCTTGGCCAGGACGGGAGAGCTGTTCTTC; CDR3: CASSLARTGELFF
size: many; V: TRBV5-1; J: TRBJ1-1; D: NA; DNA: TGCGCCAGCAGCTTGGTTCCGAACACTGAAGCTTTCTTT; CDR3: CASSLVPNTEAFF